A selection of T cell receptor beta chains follows, all from one sample in a study of blood T cell repertoires in COVID-19. TCRdb keeps only in-frame clones here, not all; method: immunoSEQ multiplex PCR. Among around 300,000 clones listed, around 90% were seen once. Sample: peripheral blood. These receptors originate from a woman in her 40s who had recovered from COVID-19. Each CDR3 is given with its conserved first and last residue. A D gene is named only where the DNA matches it firmly. Expanded clones get a size class; other rows say once, few or many, or leave the size out.

d_call,clone_size,j_call,v_call,cdr3_aa,cdr3_nt
NA,NA,TRBJ2-3,TRBV11-1,CASSSRTVTDTQYF,TGTGCCAGCAGTTCTCGGACAGTCACAGATACGCAGTATTTT
NA,few,TRBJ2-2,TRBV5-1,CASSRGGTDNTGELFF,TGCGCCAGCAGCCGCGGCGGGACGGATAACACCGGGGAGCTGTTTTTT
NA,NA,TRBJ1-6,TRBV3-1/TRBV3-2,CASSQGSGSDSPLHF,TGTGCCAGCAGCCAAGGATCAGGGTCGGATTCACCCCTCCACTTT
TRBD1,NA,TRBJ1-2,TRBV6-5,CASSGQGMGGGYTF,TGTGCCAGCAGCGGACAGGGAATGGGAGGAGGCTACACCTTC
TRBD1,NA,TRBJ2-6,TRBV18,CASSPPGQGAGGANVLTF,TGTGCCAGCTCACCACCGGGACAGGGGGCTGGTGGGGCCAACGTCCTGACTTTC
TRBD1,NA,TRBJ2-5,TRBV15,CATSADRGGVQETQYF,TGTGCCACCAGCGCCGACAGGGGAGGTGTACAAGAGACCCAGTACTTC
TRBD1,once,TRBJ1-4,TRBV5-1,CASSPAKTGGAEKLFF,TGCGCCAGCAGCCCGGCCAAGACAGGGGGCGCCGAAAAACTGTTTTTT
NA,NA,TRBJ1-2,TRBV19,CASSSPARGRGYTF,TGTGCCAGTAGTTCCCCGGCCAGGGGACGGGGCTACACCTTC
TRBD2,NA,TRBJ2-1,TRBV7-8,CASSLGTSGNNEQFF,TGTGCCAGCAGCTTAGGGACTAGCGGGAACAATGAGCAGTTCTTC
TRBD1,NA,TRBJ1-4,TRBV7-2,CASSITGTGDEKLFF,TGTGCCAGCAGCATAACCGGGACAGGGGATGAAAAACTGTTTTTT
NA,few,TRBJ2-1,TRBV2,CASSLQQTTDEQFF,TGTGCCAGCAGTTTACAACAGACTACCGATGAGCAGTTCTTC
NA,NA,TRBJ1-2,TRBV27,CASSLTGLANYGYTF,TGTGCCAGCAGTTTAACAGGGTTAGCTAACTATGGCTACACCTTC
NA,NA,TRBJ2-3,TRBV28,CASSRGLSEGTDTQYF,TGTGCCAGCAGTCGCGGATTATCCGAGGGCACAGATACGCAGTATTTT
TRBD1,NA,TRBJ1-2,TRBV28,CASSRDRGAINYGYTF,TGTGCCAGCAGTCGGGACAGGGGGGCCATTAACTATGGCTACACCTTC
TRBD2,NA,TRBJ2-7,TRBV6-5,CASVRAGSYEQYF,TGTGCCAGCGTAAGAGCGGGAAGCTACGAGCAGTACTTC
NA,once,TRBJ2-1,TRBV3-1/TRBV3-2,CASSRERYNEQFF,TGTGCCAGCAGTCGAGAGCGGTACAATGAGCAGTTCTTC
NA,NA,TRBJ2-5,TRBV24-1,CATSRFGETQYF,TGTGCCACCAGCAGGTTTGGTGAGACCCAGTACTTC
TRBD1,NA,TRBJ2-2,TRBV6-6,CASSYEGASNTGELFF,TGTGCCAGCAGTTACGAGGGGGCGTCGAACACCGGGGAGCTGTTTTTT
NA,NA,TRBJ2-5,TRBV4-2,CASSQGRDYQETQYF,TGTGCCAGCAGCCAAGGCCGGGACTACCAAGAGACCCAGTACTTC
NA,NA,TRBJ2-5,TRBV25-1,CASSDRRQFEETQYF,TGTGCCAGCAGTGACAGGAGACAGTTCGAAGAGACCCAGTACTTC
NA,few,TRBJ2-7,TRBV3-1/TRBV3-2,CASSHRKLDSYEQYF,TGTGCCAGCAGCCACAGAAAACTGGACAGCTACGAGCAGTACTTC
NA,NA,TRBJ2-5,TRBV28,CASRQERGLGQETQYF,TGTGCCAGCAGACAAGAAAGGGGGTTAGGACAAGAGACCCAGTACTTC
NA,once,TRBJ2-2,TRBV7-8,CASSFGVVAGELFF,TGTGCCAGCAGCTTTGGAGTGGTGGCCGGGGAGCTGTTTTTT
NA,NA,TRBJ2-7,TRBV21-1,CASSKRGQGVYEQYF,TGTGCCAGCAGCAAAAGGGGACAGGGGGTCTACGAGCAGTACTTC
NA,NA,TRBJ1-2,TRBV7-9,CASSLGDSQGYTF,TGTGCCAGCAGCTTAGGGGACTCCCAGGGCTACACCTTC
NA,NA,TRBJ2-3,TRBV12-3/TRBV12-4,CASSPYRTDTQYF,TGTGCCAGCAGTCCCTACCGCACAGATACGCAGTATTTT
TRBD2,NA,TRBJ2-1,TRBV28,CASSPAGTSGYNEQFF,TGTGCCAGCAGTCCCGCCGGGACTAGCGGTTACAATGAGCAGTTCTTC
TRBD2,NA,TRBJ2-1,TRBV11-2,CASRASGNNEQFF,TGTGCCAGCAGGGCTAGCGGGAACAATGAGCAGTTCTTC